This TCR delta chain was sequenced during a study of gamma-delta T cells after stem cell transplantation. TCRdb called clones anew from the RT-PCR reads with CATT. The sample has approximately 2,500 delta-chain clones, approximately 31% seen once. V lost 3 bases, J lost 1 base, and 11 bases stayed unmatched. From germline, CDR1 is GEAIGNYY and CDR2 EKD. The CDR3 contains 17 residues. J is TRDJ1 and V is TRDV2; TRDD3 agrees at 9 bases. Specimen: gamma-delta T cells. The TCR originated in a human donor. It is not recorded whose cells these are; they may come from a transplant donor. The CDR3 here is CACDPLRTGGRTDKLIF. CDR3 DNA: TGTGCCTGTGACCCCTTACGGACTGGGGGACGCACCGATAAACTCATCTTT.